This TCR beta chain comes out of a study of response to subunit inactivated influenza vaccine. Points from the study as a whole: Few additional T cells are recruited per seasonal influenza vaccination, authors suggested.

The germline V and J ends were trimmed by 8 bases and 5 bases, with 16 bases remaining between them. Germline V CDR1 and CDR2: MDHEN, SYDVKM. There are 13 residues in the CDR3. TCRdb passed the RT-PCR reads through MiXCR, listing each CDR3 protein once. The sample lists more than 450,000 distinct CDR3 sequences, 11% occurring once. On this clonotype itself: Its specificity is unknown.

These same records also appear under a second study, on T cells expressing NK-cell markers. That paper notes: Production of TCR beta cDNA relied on 5'RACE template switching with UMIs. The authors sequenced eight donors, of whom seven were HCMV-seropositive and one was seronegative. Within several experiments, an anti-gamma-delta TCR antibody kept the sorting limited to alpha-beta TCR T cells. A range of roughly 1.0-8% of CD8+ T cells consisted of dominant NKG2C+ clonotypes in a handful of donors.

Material: PBMCs from blood, obtained on the day of vaccination. This receptor was obtained from a man aged 45 to 65 who received an inactivated influenza vaccine. J is TRBJ2-7 and V is TRBV28; TRBD1 might be the D (6 bases). CDR3 nucleotides: TGTGCCAGCCCGATCGAGGACAGCCACGAGCAGTACTTC. Its translation: CASPIEDSHEQYF.